This T cell receptor (beta chain) was documented in a study of identical twins. Only healthy Caucasians were included as donors. The table lists this clonotype with many counts. Its antigen remains unknown. A junction boundary mismatches the germline segment, possibly from a read error. General observations from the study: The study reached conclusions through statistical analysis that was cross-sectional, not following the same donors. Zero-insertion results could be subject to partial confounding by invariant MAIT and iNKT cells.

TCRdb analysed the 5' RACE reads with MiXCR anew, one entry per CDR3 protein. The sample contains around 670,000 distinct CDR3 sequences, 5.5% to 6.5% of which appear only once. This CDR3 comprises 14 residues. Per germline, CDR1 MNHNS and CDR2 SASEGT. V usage is TRBV6-1 and J usage is TRBJ1-1; 7 bases align to TRBD1. The sequenced sample was naive T cells sorted from blood. The TCR comes from a man aged 18 to 30 in good health. The CDR3 DNA follows: TGTGCCAGCAGCGAAGACAGGGCGGCCACTGAAGCTTTCTTT. It encodes CASSEDRAATEAFF.